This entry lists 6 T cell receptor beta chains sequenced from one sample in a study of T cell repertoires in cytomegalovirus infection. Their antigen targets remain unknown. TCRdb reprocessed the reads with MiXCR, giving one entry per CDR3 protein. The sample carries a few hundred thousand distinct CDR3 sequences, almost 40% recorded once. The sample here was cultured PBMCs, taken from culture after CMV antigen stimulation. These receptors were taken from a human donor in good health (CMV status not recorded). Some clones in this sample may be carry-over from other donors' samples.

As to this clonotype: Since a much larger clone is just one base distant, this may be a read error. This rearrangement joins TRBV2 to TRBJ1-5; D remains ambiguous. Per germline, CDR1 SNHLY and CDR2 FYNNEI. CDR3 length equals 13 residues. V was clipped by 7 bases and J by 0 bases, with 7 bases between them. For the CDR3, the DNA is TGTGCCAGCAACACGTATAGCAATCAGCCCCAGCATTTT. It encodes CASNTYSNQPQHF.

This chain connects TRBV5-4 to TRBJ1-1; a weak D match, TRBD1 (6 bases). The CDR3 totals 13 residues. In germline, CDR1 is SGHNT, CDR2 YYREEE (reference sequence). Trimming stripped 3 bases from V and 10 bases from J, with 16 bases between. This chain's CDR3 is CASSSPRGRGAFF. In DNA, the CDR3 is TGTGCCAGCAGCTCTCCCAGGGGTCGGGGAGCTTTCTTT.

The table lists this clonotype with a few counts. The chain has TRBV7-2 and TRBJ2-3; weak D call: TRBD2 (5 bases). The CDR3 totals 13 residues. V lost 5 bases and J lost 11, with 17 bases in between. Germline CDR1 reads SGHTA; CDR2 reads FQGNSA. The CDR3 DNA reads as TGTGCCAGCAGCACTAGTGGACTGCAAGGGCAGTATTTT. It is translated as CASSTSGLQGQYF.

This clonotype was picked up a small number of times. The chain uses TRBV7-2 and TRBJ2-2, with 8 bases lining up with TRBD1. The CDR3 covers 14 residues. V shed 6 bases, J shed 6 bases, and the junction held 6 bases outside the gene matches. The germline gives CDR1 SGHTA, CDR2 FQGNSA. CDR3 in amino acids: CASRLDRDPGELFF. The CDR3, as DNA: TGTGCCAGCAGACTGGACAGGGACCCCGGGGAGCTGTTTTTT. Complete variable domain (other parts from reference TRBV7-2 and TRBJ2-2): GAGVSQSPSNKVTEKGKDVELRCDPISGHTALYWYRQSLGQGLEFLIYFQGNSAPDKSGLPSDRFSAERTGGSVSTLTIQRTQQEDSAVYLCASRLDRDPGELFFGEGSRLTVL.

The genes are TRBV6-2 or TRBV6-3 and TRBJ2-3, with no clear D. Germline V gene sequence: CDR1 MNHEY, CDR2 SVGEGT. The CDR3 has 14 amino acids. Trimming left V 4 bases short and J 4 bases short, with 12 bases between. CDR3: CASSFGSSPDTQYF. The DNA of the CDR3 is TGTGCCAGCAGTTTCGGATCTTCCCCAGATACGCAGTATTTT.

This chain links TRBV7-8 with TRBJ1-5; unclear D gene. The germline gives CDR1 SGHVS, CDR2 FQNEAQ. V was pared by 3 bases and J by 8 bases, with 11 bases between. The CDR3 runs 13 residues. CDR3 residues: CASSFTIGEPQHF. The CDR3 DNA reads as TGTGCCAGCAGCTTCACAATCGGGGAGCCCCAGCATTTT.